These 32 T cell receptor beta chains were sequenced from one sample in a study of tumor-infiltrating lymphocytes in primary liver carcinoma. Unsorted whole blood supplied the RNA, and germline DNA was extracted too. Synthesis of TCR beta cDNA was carried out from 450 to 650 ng total RNA with a constant-region primer. Modified slightly, ARM-PCR produced TCR beta libraries over three nested multiplex PCR rounds. The first two PCR rounds used TRBV1-TRBV30 primers with a Cbeta primer, 9 to 10 cycles each. TCRdb recomputed calls from the multiplex PCR reads with MiXCR, one row per CDR3 protein. The sample shows fewer than 350,000 distinct CDR3 sequences, about two thirds of them seen only once. The material sequenced was peripheral blood. The receptors originated from a man aged 40-55 years with primary liver carcinoma and hepatitis B virus infection.

Ten or more counts support this clonotype. The rearrangement uses TRBV6-1 and TRBJ1-6; a weak D match, TRBD1 (5 bases). The CDR3 has 17 amino acids. Trimming took 3 bases from V and 0 from J, leaving 12 bases between them. In germline, CDR1 is MNHNS, CDR2 SASEGT. The CDR3 loop reads CASSDRQQSSYNSPLHF. In nucleotides, the CDR3 is TGTGCCAGCAGTGATCGACAGCAGAGCTCCTATAATTCACCCCTCCACTTT.

V is TRBV15 and J is TRBJ1-4; 7 nucleotides match TRBD1. CDR1 LNHNV and CDR2 YYDKDF come from the germline V gene (reference sequence). The CDR3 runs to 14 residues. V shed 0 bases, J shed 7 bases, and the junction held 2 bases outside the gene matches. DNA for the CDR3: TGTGCCACCAGCAGAGACAGGGGGTTTGAAAAACTGTTTTTT. As protein: CATSRDRGFEKLFF. Supplemented by reference TRBV15 and TRBJ1-4, the full variable domain reads DAMVIQNPRYQVTQFGKPVTLSCSQTLNHNVMYWYQQKSSQAPKLLFHYYDKDFNNEADTPDNFQSRRPNTSFCFLDIRSPGLGDTAMYLCATSRDRGFEKLFFGSGTQLSVL.

This chain uses TRBV29-1 with TRBJ2-3, with 7 bases matching TRBD2. The CDR3 consists of 15 residues. With 2 bases clipped from V and 4 bases from J, the junction kept 9 bases outside the gene matches. Germline V gives CDR1 SQVTM, CDR2 ANQGSEA. The CDR3 DNA is TGCAGCGTTGAAACGCGGGACGGGGGGTCAGATACGCAGTATTTT. The encoded protein is CSVETRDGGSDTQYF.

This clonotype was counted many times. This chain uses TRBV29-1 with TRBJ1-5; no reliable D call. The V and J ends lost 2 bases and 9 bases respectively, with 11 bases between them. The length of the CDR3 is 12 residues. Germline lookup yields CDR1 SQVTM and CDR2 ANQGSEA. This CDR3 is CSVEIGVGPQHF. The DNA of the CDR3 is TGCAGCGTTGAAATTGGGGTTGGGCCCCAGCATTTT.

The chain joins TRBV5-1 to TRBJ2-1; D assignment may be TRBD1 or TRBD2 (6 bases each). The CDR3 is made up of 14 amino acids. The germline CDR1 and CDR2 sequences are SGHRS and YFSETQ. The V end lost 5 bases, the J end lost 7 bases, and 16 bases lay between the germline ends. CDR3 sequence: CASRRGGGSNEQFF. CDR3 DNA: TGCGCCAGCAGGAGAGGGGGAGGATCAAATGAGCAGTTCTTC.

This rearrangement joins TRBV5-1 to TRBJ2-7; 8 bases are shared with TRBD1. Germline values: CDR1 SGHRS, CDR2 YFSETQ. V shed 1 base, J shed 5 bases, and the junction held 11 bases outside the gene matches. This CDR3 region has 16 residues. The DNA of the CDR3 is TGCGCCAGCAGCTTGAGTCTTCAGAGACAGGGGAACGAGCAGTACTTC. Residues: CASSLSLQRQGNEQYF. The full variable domain, its missing parts supplied by reference TRBV5-1 and TRBJ2-7, is KAGVTQTPRYLIKTRGQQVTLSCSPISGHRSVSWYQQTPGQGLQFLFEYFSETQRNKGNFPGRFSGRQFSNSRSEMNVSTLELGDSALYLCASSLSLQRQGNEQYFGPGTRLTVT.

In the case of this clonotype: A clone one base away is much larger, so this may be a read error. The chain has TRBV6-2 or TRBV6-3 and TRBJ1-4; D call uncertain. CDR3 length equals 15 residues. In germline, CDR1 is MNHEY, CDR2 SVGEGT. DNA of the CDR3: TGTGCCAGCAGTTACCGAGTTGCAACTAATGAAAAACCGTTTTTT. It encodes CASSYRVATNEKPFF.

The chain combines TRBV9 with TRBJ1-3; D possibly corresponds to TRBD1 (6 bases). CDR1 and CDR2 from the germline V gene are SGDLS and YYNGEE. The CDR3 loop spans 16 amino acids. V lost 0 bases to trimming and J lost 2 bases, with 12 bases between them. CDR3: CASSVAGGAAGNTIYF. CDR3 sequence (DNA): TGTGCCAGCAGCGTAGCCGGGGGCGCGGCTGGAAACACCATATATTTT.

The chain employs TRBV12-3 or TRBV12-4 and TRBJ1-4, with D possibly being TRBD1 (5 bases). Deletions cut 6 bases from V and 7 bases from J, with 18 bases between. The CDR3 runs to 15 residues. The CDR3 loop is CASSRSGGSGEKLFF. The CDR3 coding sequence is TGTGCCAGCAGCCGTAGCGGGGGAAGTGGTGAAAAACTGTTTTTT.

This clonotype appeared many times. The chain recombines TRBV10-3 with TRBJ2-5; a possible D gene is TRBD2 (5 bases). This CDR3 region has 13 residues. Per the germline V gene, CDR1 is ENHRY and CDR2 is SYGVKD. V was clipped by 6 bases and J by 1 base, with 9 bases between them. In nucleotides, the CDR3 is TGTGCCATCAGCTCTAGCAGCCAAGAGACCCAGTACTTC. Residues: CAISSSSQETQYF.

This clonotype was seen only a few times. The chain has TRBV4-1 and TRBJ2-7; 8 bases line up with TRBD1. CDR1 is MGHRA and CDR2 is YSYEKL in the germline V gene. This CDR3 spans 16 amino acids. Trimming took 0 bases from V and 7 from J; bases not matched to a gene: 11. The chain's CDR3 is CASSQEVNRGLREQYF. The DNA of the CDR3 is TGCGCCAGCAGCCAAGAAGTAAACAGGGGGTTGAGGGAGCAGTACTTC.

The chain joins TRBV6-2 or TRBV6-3 to TRBJ2-3, with 9 bases that match TRBD2. Looked up from germline, CDR1 is MNHEY and CDR2 is SVGEGT. V shed 4 bases and J 5 bases; nucleotides not matched to a gene: 19. The CDR3 spans 19 residues. CDR3: CASSSQGLAGGNEGDTQYF. The CDR3 nucleotides are TGTGCCAGCAGTTCACAGGGACTAGCTGGAGGCAATGAGGGAGATACGCAGTATTTT.

On this clonotype: An end of the junction differs from the germline gene, which may be a read error. The rearrangement joins TRBV7-9 to TRBJ2-7, with D possibly being TRBD2 (7 bases). Germline assignment: CDR1 SEHNR and CDR2 FQNEAQ (reference sequence). The CDR3 is 16 residues long. The CDR3 loop reads CVSSSPGGRDAYEQYF. The CDR3 nucleotides read TGTGTCAGCAGCTCACCGGGGGGCAGGGATGCGTACGAGCAGTACTTC. The whole variable domain, remainder taken from reference TRBV7-9 and TRBJ2-7, is DTGVSQNPRHKITKRGQNVTFRCDPISEHNRLYWYRQTLGQGPEFLTYFQNEAQLEKSRLLSDRFSAERPKGSFSTLEIQRTEQGDSAMYLCVSSSPGGRDAYEQYFGPGTRLTVT.

Comments on this clonotype: Since a much larger clone is just one base distant, this may be a read error. This sequence joins TRBV12-3 or TRBV12-4 and TRBJ2-3; perhaps TRBD2 as D (6 bases). V dropped 8 bases and J dropped 1 base, with 16 bases sitting between them. The CDR3 has 15 amino acids. For the CDR3, the DNA is TGTGCCAGCTGCTTCTCGAGCGGGTGCACAGATACGCAGTATTTT. As protein: CASCFSSGCTDTQYF.

This clonotype was recorded a few times. The chain employs TRBV5-4 and TRBJ1-1; no clear D. CDR3 length: 14 amino acids. The V gene lost 5 bases and the J gene lost 0 bases, with 11 bases spanning the gap. Germline V gene lookup returns CDR1 SGHNT and CDR2 YYREEE (reference sequence). CDR3 nucleotides: TGTGCCAGCAGGGCCCCAGGTTTGAACACTGAAGCTTTCTTT. It codes for CASRAPGLNTEAFF.

This clonotype was picked up many times. The gene calls are TRBV4-1 and TRBJ2-1; no clear D gene. The CDR3 is 12 amino acids. V gave up 4 bases and J gave up 9 bases, with 10 bases separating them. Germline V lookup: CDR1 MGHRA, CDR2 YSYEKL. CDR3 protein: CASSLSWSEQFF. The CDR3 DNA reads TGCGCCAGCAGCCTAAGTTGGAGTGAGCAGTTCTTC.

Of note for this clonotype: One end of the junction is discordant with germline, which a read error may explain. The chain has TRBV11-2 and TRBJ2-2; no clear D. The germline gives CDR1 SGHAT, CDR2 FQNNGV. The CDR3 spans 14 residues. CDR3 residues: CASSSIRATGVLFF. The CDR3 bases are TGTGCCAGCAGCTCTATAAGGGCCACTGGGGTGCTGTTTTTT. The full variable domain, with the rest looked up from reference TRBV11-2 and TRBJ2-2, is EAGVAQSPRYKIIEKRQSVAFWCNPISGHATLYWYQQILGQGPKLLIQFQNNGVVDDSQLPKDRFSAERLKGVDSTLKIQPAKLEDSAVYLCASSSIRATGVLFFGEGSRLTVL.

This clonotype was recorded a few times. The rearrangement joins TRBV5-1 to TRBJ2-1; 13 bases fit TRBD2. Germline CDR1 is SGHRS and CDR2 is YFSETQ. V lost 5 bases, J lost 7 bases, and 3 bases stayed unmatched. This CDR3 region has 14 residues. The CDR3 DNA follows: TGCGCCAGCAGGTGGGGACTAGCGGGAAATGAGCAGTTCTTC. This codes for CASRWGLAGNEQFF.

As regards this clonotype: One end of the junction varies from germline; a read error may be responsible. The chain links TRBV4-2 to TRBJ2-2; possible D gene TRBD2, 6 bases. This CDR3 comprises 17 residues. Per germline, CDR1 LGHNA and CDR2 YNFKEQ. The CDR3: CVSSQDGWEAKAGELFF. The CDR3 DNA follows: TGTGTCAGCAGTCAAGATGGTTGGGAGGCCAAAGCCGGGGAGCTGTTTTTT.

This clonotype was counted between two and nine times. J is TRBJ1-1 and V is TRBV28; 9 bases fit TRBD1. Germline-derived CDR1 and CDR2 are MDHEN and SYDVKM. V was pared by 7 bases and J by 10 bases, with 7 bases of the junction left unmatched. The CDR3 totals 12 residues. The CDR3 DNA reads as TGTGCCAGCAATCCGCACAGGGGGCGAGCTTTCTTT. It encodes CASNPHRGRAFF.

This clonotype was observed a handful of times. This sequence joins TRBV1 and TRBJ1-5. TRBV1 is termed a pseudogene. CDR3 length: 18 amino acids. Here the CDR3 reads CTSSQAGLPRYSNQPQHF. CDR3 DNA: TGCACCAGCAGCCAGGCCGGACTACCGCGTTATAGCAATCAGCCCCAGCATTTT.

As for this clonotype: Likely a read error: the CDR3 ends without its conserved phenylalanine or tryptophan. The J gene is TRBJ2-2, the V gene TRBV11-2; no reliable D call. Trimming removed 9 bases from V and 2 bases from J, with 13 bases in between. Germline loops: CDR1 SGHAT, CDR2 FQNNGV. The CDR3 is 14 amino acids. CDR3 in amino acids: CASSLNANTGELFL. In DNA, the CDR3 is TGTGCCAGTAGCCTAAACGCTAACACCGGGGAGCTGTTTTTA.

About this clonotype: This may stem from a read error, because a much larger clone lies one nucleotide away. The chain recombines TRBV4-1 with TRBJ2-3, with D perhaps matching TRBD1 (5 bases). Germline-derived CDR1 and CDR2 are MGHRA and YSYEKL. The CDR3 totals 16 residues. The CDR3 DNA is TGCGCCAGCAGCTACAATCTAGGACAAGATACAGATGCGCAGTATTTT. Its protein product is CASSYNLGQDTDAQYF.

There are a few counts of this clonotype. The V gene is TRBV14, the J gene TRBJ2-2; no firm D call. V lost 2 bases and J 6 bases, leaving 10 bases between the germline ends. The germline CDR1 and CDR2 sequences are SGHDN and FVKESK. This CDR3 comprises 14 residues. CDR3 sequence (DNA): TGTGCCAGCAGCCAAATCTGGGCTTCCGGGGAGCTGTTTTTT. Protein sequence: CASSQIWASGELFF.

Concerning this clonotype: Germline and junction disagree at one end, which may indicate a read error. V is TRBV5-4 and J is TRBJ2-7; 8 bases fit TRBD2. This CDR3 is 15 amino acids long. Germline V gene lookup returns CDR1 SGHNT and CDR2 YYREEE (reference sequence). The CDR3 protein is CANSYNGRASDEQYF. The DNA of the CDR3 is TGTGCCAACAGCTATAACGGGAGGGCTTCAGACGAGCAGTACTTC.

V usage is TRBV4-2 and J usage is TRBJ1-5; D might be TRBD1 (5 bases). V was pared by 1 base and J by 7 bases, with 17 bases between. Germline V CDR1 and CDR2: LGHNA, YNFKEQ. CDR3 length: 16 residues. CDR3 sequence: CASSQGGARDVQPQHF. The CDR3 DNA sequence: TGTGCCAGCAGCCAAGGAGGCGCCAGGGATGTCCAGCCCCAGCATTTT.

In regard to this clonotype: The missing conserved phenylalanine or tryptophan at the end of this CDR3 makes a read error likely. The chain has TRBV11-2 and TRBJ2-5; D unresolved. CDR1 and CDR2 from the germline V gene are SGHAT and FQNNGV. The CDR3 covers 13 residues. In DNA form, the CDR3 reads TGTGCTAGCAGCTTATACCAGTTAAAGACCCAGTACCTC. It specifies CASSLYQLKTQYL.

This clonotype has only one observation. This may come from a read error, since a much larger clone is one base off. J is TRBJ2-7 and V is TRBV6-5; TRBD2 might be the D (5 bases). V lost 5 bases and J lost 2, with 16 bases in between. The CDR3 runs to 15 residues. Germline loops: CDR1 MNHEY, CDR2 SVGAGI. In DNA form, the CDR3 reads TGTGCCAGCAGTCTAGTGGGAGTCCGACCCTACGAGCAGTACTTC. This encodes CASSLVGVRPYEQYF.

This clonotype was seen many times. The chain employs TRBV11-2 and TRBJ2-5; D remains unclear. V lost 1 base to trimming and J lost 5 bases, with 5 bases between them. The CDR3 is 12 amino acids. Per the germline V gene, CDR1 is SGHAT and CDR2 is FQNNGV. CDR3 region: CASSLGAETQYF. The DNA of the CDR3 is TGTGCCAGCAGCTTAGGAGCGGAGACCCAGTACTTC.

The rearrangement links TRBV12-3 or TRBV12-4 to TRBJ2-5; TRBD1 matches at 9 bases. The V gene end was trimmed by 3 bases and the J gene end by 5 bases; junction bases not matched to a gene: 7. This CDR3 is built from 15 residues. CDR3 bases: TGTGCCAGCAGTTTGGCGACAGGGGGTGGTGAGACCCAGTACTTC. It codes for CASSLATGGGETQYF.

The CDR3 DNA is TGTATCAGCAGCTTCGGGGGACGGTTCAGTACTGAAGCTTTCTTT. Translation: CISSFGGRFSTEAFF. The genes are TRBV11-2 and TRBJ1-1; D is perhaps TRBD1 (5 bases). This CDR3 is 15 amino acids long. The V gene's germline CDR1 is SGHAT and CDR2 FQNNGV.

V and J are TRBV10-2 and TRBJ2-7; D may match TRBD1 or TRBD2 (5 bases each). CDR1 is WSHSY, CDR2 SAAADI, per germline. The ends were cut back, 7 bases at V and 1 base at J, with 14 bases in the middle. There are 14 residues in the CDR3. The chain's CDR3 is CASIMGRRSYEQYF. The CDR3, as DNA: TGCGCCAGCATCATGGGACGGCGATCCTACGAGCAGTACTTC.